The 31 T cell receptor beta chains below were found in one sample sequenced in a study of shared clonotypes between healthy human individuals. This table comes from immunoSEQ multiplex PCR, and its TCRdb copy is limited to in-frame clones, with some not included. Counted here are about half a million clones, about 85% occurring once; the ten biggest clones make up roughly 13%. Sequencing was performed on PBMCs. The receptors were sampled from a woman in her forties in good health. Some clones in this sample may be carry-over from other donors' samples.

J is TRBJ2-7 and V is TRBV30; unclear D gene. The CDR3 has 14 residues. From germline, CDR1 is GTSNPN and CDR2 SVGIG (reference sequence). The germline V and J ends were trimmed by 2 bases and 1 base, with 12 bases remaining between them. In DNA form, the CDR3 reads TGTGCCTGGAGTCATAAGTTGATTTCCTACGAGCAGTACTTC. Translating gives CAWSHKLISYEQYF.

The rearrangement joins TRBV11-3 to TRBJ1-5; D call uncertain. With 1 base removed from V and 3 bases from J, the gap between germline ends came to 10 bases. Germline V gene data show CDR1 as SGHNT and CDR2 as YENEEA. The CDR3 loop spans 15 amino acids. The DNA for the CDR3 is TGTGCCAGCAGCTTAGTACAGCCTAACAATCAGCCCCAGCATTTT. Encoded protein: CASSLVQPNNQPQHF.

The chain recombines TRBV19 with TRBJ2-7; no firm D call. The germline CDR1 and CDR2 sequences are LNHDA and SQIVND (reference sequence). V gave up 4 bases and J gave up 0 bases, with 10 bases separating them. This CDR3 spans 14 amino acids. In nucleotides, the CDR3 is TGTGCCAGTAGTAATCCGCGGAGCTCCTACGAGCAGTACTTC. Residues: CASSNPRSSYEQYF.

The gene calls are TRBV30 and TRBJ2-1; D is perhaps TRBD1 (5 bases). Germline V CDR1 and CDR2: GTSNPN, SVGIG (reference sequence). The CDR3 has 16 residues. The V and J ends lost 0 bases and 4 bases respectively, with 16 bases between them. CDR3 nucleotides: TGTGCCTGGAGTGTTGAGAAAAGGGGTTCTTACAATGAGCAGTTCTTC. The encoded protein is CAWSVEKRGSYNEQFF.

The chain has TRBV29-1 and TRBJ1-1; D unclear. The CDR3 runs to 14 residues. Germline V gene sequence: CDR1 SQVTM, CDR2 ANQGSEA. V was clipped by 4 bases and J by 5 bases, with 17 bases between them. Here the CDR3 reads CSVASSIQGTEAFF. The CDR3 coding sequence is TGCAGCGTTGCGTCGAGTATTCAAGGTACTGAAGCTTTCTTT.

In DNA, the CDR3 is TGTGCCAGCTCACCAGGCAGAGCTAACTATGGCTACACCTTC. It translates to CASSPGRANYGYTF. The chain employs TRBV18 and TRBJ1-2; D gene ambiguous. V lost 2 bases and J lost 0, with 7 bases in between. Germline V gene data show CDR1 as KGHSH and CDR2 as LQKENI. The CDR3 is made up of 14 amino acids. Looking up the rest from reference TRBV18 and TRBJ1-2 gives the full variable domain: NAGVMQNPRHLVRRRGQEARLRCSPMKGHSHVYWYRQLPEEGLKFMVYLQKENIIDESGMPKERFSAEFPKEGPSILRIQQVVRGDSAAYFCASSPGRANYGYTFGSGTRLTVV.

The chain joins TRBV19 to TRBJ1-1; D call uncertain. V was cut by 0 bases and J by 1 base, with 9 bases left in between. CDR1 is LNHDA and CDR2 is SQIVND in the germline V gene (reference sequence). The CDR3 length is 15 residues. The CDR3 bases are TGTGCCAGTAGTATAGATCAGCTTGGGAACACTGAAGCTTTCTTT. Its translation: CASSIDQLGNTEAFF.

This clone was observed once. The CDR3 DNA reads TGTGCCAGCAGCCCACTAGCTAACACCGGGGAGCTGTTTTTT. Protein sequence: CASSPLANTGELFF. V gene TRBV7-2 combines with J gene TRBJ2-2, with a possible D match to TRBD2 (6 bases). The CDR3 runs to 14 residues. Germline V CDR1 and CDR2: SGHTA, FQGNSA. V was clipped by 5 bases and J by 2 bases, with 9 bases between them.

The CDR3 loop reads CASSLLTSVSYNEQFF. CDR3 in DNA: TGTGCCAGCAGTTTACTTACTAGCGTTTCCTACAATGAGCAGTTCTTC. The genes are TRBV28 and TRBJ2-1; TRBD2 aligns across 7 bases. Germline trimming cut 2 bases from V and 1 base from J; bases unmatched to any gene: 5. Germline V gives CDR1 MDHEN, CDR2 SYDVKM. The CDR3 runs to 16 residues.

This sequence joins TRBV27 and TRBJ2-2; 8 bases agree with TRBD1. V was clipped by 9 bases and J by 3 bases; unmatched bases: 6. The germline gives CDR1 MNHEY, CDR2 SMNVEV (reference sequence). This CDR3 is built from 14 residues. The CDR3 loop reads CARLRTGHTGELFF. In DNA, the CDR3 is TGTGCCAGGCTTCGGACAGGGCACACCGGGGAGCTGTTTTTT.

CDR3: CASSVSGRAGTGELFF. The CDR3 coding sequence is TGTGCCAGCAGTGTAAGCGGGAGGGCCGGAACCGGGGAGCTGTTTTTT. The gene calls are TRBV9 and TRBJ2-2, with 10 bases fitting TRBD2. Per germline, CDR1 SGDLS and CDR2 YYNGEE. V was clipped by 5 bases and J by 5 bases; unmatched bases: 9. CDR3 size: 16 residues.

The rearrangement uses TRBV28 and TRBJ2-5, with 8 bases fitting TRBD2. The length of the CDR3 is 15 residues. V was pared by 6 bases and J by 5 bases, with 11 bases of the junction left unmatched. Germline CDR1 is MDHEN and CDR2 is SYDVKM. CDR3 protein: CASSRTSWHRETQYF. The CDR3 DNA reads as TGTGCCAGCAGCCGGACTAGCTGGCACCGTGAGACCCAGTACTTC.

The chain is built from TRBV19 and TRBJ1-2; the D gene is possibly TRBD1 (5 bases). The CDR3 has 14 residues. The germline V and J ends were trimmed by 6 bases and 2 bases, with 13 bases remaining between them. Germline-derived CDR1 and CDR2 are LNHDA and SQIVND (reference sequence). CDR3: CASRARGTNYGYTF. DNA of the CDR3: TGTGCCAGTAGAGCAAGGGGCACAAACTATGGCTACACCTTC.

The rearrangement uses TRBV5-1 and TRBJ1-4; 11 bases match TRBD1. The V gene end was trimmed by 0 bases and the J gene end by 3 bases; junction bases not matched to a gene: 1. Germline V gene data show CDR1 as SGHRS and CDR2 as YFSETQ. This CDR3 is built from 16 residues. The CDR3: CASSLGTGGSNEKLFF. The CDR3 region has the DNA TGCGCCAGCAGCTTGGGGACAGGGGGCTCTAATGAAAAACTGTTTTTT.

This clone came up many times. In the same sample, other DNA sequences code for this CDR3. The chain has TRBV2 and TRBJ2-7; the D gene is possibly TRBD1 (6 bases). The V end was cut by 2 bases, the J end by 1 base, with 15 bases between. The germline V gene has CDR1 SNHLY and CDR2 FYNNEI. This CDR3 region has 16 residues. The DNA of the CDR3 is TGTGCCAGCAGTGAATCTCATCCACAGGGTTCCTACGAGCAGTACTTC. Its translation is CASSESHPQGSYEQYF.

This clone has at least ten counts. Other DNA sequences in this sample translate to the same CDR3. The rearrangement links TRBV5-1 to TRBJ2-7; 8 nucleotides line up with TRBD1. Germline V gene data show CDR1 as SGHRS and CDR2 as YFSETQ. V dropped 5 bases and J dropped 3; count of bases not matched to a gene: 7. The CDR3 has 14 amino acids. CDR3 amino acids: CASSWGDRGYEQYF. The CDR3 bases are TGCGCCAGCAGTTGGGGAGACAGGGGCTACGAGCAGTACTTC. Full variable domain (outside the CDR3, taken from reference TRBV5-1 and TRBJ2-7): KAGVTQTPRYLIKTRGQQVTLSCSPISGHRSVSWYQQTPGQGLQFLFEYFSETQRNKGNFPGRFSGRQFSNSRSEMNVSTLELGDSALYLCASSWGDRGYEQYFGPGTRLTVT.

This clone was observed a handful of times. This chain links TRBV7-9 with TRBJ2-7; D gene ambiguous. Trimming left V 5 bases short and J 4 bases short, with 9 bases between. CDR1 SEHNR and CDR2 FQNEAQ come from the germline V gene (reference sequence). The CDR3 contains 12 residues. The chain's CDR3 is CASSRPPYEQYF. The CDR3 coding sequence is TGTGCCAGCAGCCGGCCCCCGTACGAGCAGTACTTC.

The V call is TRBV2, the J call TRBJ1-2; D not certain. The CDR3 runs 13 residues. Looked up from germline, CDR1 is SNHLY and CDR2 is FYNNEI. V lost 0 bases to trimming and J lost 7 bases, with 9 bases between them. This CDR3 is CASSEAPGSGYTF. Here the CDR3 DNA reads TGTGCCAGCAGTGAAGCCCCGGGGAGTGGCTACACCTTC.

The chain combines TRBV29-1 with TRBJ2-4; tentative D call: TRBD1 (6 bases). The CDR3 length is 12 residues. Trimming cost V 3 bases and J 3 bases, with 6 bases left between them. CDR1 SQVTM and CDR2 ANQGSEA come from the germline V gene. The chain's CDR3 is CSVEDSKNIQYF. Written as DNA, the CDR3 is TGCAGCGTTGAGGACAGCAAAAACATTCAGTACTTC. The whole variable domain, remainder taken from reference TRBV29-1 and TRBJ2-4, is SAVISQKPSRDICQRGTSLTIQCQVDSQVTMMFWYRQQPGQSLTLIATANQGSEATYESGFVIDKFPISRPNLTFSTLTVSNMSPEDSSIYLCSVEDSKNIQYFGAGTRLSVL.

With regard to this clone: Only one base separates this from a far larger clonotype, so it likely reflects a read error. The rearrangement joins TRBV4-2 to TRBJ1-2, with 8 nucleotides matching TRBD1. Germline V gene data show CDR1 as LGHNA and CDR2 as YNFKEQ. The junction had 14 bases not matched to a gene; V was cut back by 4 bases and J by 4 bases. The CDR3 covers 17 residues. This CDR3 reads CASSPGSDREYGYGYTF. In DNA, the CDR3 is TGTGCCAGCAGCCCAGGGTCGGACAGGGAGTACGGCTATGGCTACACCTTC.

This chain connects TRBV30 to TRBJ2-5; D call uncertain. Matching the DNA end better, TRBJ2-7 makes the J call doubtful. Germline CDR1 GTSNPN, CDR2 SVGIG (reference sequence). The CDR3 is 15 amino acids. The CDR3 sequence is CAWSVLRKSSYEQYF. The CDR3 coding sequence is TGTGCCTGGAGTGTACTCCGGAAAAGCTCCTACGAGCAGTACTTC.

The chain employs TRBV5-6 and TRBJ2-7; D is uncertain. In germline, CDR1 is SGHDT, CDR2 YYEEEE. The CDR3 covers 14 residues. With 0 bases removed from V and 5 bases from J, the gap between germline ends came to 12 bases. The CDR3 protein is CASSLGGRSHEQYF. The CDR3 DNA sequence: TGTGCCAGCAGCTTGGGGGGTAGGAGTCACGAGCAGTACTTC. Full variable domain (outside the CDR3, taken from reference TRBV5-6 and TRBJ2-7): DAGVTQSPTHLIKTRGQQVTLRCSPKSGHDTVSWYQQALGQGPQFIFQYYEEEERQRGNFPDRFSGHQFPNYSSELNVNALLLGDSALYLCASSLGGRSHEQYFGPGTRLTVT.

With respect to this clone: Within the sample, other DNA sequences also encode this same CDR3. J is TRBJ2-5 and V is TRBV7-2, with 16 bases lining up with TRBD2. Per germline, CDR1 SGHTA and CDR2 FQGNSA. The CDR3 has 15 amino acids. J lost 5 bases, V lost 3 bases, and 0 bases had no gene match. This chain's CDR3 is CASSLGLAGGETQYF. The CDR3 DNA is TGTGCCAGCAGCTTGGGACTAGCGGGAGGGGAGACCCAGTACTTC. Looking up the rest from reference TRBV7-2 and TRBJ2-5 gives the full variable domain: GAGVSQSPSNKVTEKGKDVELRCDPISGHTALYWYRQSLGQGLEFLIYFQGNSAPDKSGLPSDRFSAERTGGSVSTLTIQRTQQEDSAVYLCASSLGLAGGETQYFGPGTRLLVL.

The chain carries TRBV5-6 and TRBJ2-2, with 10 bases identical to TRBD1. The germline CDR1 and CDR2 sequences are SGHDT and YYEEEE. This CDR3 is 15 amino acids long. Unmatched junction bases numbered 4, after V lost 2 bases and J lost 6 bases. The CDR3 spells CASSLGTGASGELFF. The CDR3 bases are TGTGCCAGCAGCTTAGGGACAGGGGCATCCGGGGAGCTGTTTTTT.

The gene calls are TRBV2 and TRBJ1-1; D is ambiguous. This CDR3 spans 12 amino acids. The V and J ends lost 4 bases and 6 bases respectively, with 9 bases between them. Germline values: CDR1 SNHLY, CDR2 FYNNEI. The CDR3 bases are TGTGCCAGCAGTGGGGCAGGTCCTGAAGCTTTCTTT. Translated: CASSGAGPEAFF.

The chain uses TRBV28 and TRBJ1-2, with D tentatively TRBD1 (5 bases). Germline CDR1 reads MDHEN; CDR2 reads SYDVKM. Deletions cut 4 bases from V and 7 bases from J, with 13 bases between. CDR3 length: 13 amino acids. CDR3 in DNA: TGTGCCAGCAGTTACATGGGGGTGACTGGCTACACCTTC. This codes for CASSYMGVTGYTF.

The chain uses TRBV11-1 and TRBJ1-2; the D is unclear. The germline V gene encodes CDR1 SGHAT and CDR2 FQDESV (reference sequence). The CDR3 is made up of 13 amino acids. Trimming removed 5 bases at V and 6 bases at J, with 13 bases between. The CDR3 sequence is CASSPMDGHGYTF. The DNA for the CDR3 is TGTGCCAGCAGCCCCATGGACGGACATGGCTACACCTTC.

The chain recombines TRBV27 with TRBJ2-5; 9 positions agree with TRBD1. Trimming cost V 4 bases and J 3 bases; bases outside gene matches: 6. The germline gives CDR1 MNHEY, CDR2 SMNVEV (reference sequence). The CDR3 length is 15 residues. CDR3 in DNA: TGTGCCAGCAGTTCAAACGACAGGGGGAAAGAGACCCAGTACTTC. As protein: CASSSNDRGKETQYF.

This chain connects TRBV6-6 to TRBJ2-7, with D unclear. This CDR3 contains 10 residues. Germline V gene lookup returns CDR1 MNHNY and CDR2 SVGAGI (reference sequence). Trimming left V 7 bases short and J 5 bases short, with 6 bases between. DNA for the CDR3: TGTGCCAGCAAGTCACACGAGCAGTACTTC. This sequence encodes CASKSHEQYF.

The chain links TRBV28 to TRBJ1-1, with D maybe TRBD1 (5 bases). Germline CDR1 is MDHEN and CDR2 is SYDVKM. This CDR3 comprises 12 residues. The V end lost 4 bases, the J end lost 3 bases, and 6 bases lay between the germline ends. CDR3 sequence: CASSSGHTEAFF. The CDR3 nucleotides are TGTGCCAGCAGTTCAGGGCACACTGAAGCTTTCTTT.

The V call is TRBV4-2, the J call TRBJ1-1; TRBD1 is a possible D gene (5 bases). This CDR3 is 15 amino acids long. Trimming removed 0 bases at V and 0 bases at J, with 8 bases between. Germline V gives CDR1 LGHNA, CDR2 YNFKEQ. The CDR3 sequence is CASSQDPGLNTEAFF. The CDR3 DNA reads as TGTGCCAGCAGCCAAGATCCGGGGCTGAACACTGAAGCTTTCTTT.